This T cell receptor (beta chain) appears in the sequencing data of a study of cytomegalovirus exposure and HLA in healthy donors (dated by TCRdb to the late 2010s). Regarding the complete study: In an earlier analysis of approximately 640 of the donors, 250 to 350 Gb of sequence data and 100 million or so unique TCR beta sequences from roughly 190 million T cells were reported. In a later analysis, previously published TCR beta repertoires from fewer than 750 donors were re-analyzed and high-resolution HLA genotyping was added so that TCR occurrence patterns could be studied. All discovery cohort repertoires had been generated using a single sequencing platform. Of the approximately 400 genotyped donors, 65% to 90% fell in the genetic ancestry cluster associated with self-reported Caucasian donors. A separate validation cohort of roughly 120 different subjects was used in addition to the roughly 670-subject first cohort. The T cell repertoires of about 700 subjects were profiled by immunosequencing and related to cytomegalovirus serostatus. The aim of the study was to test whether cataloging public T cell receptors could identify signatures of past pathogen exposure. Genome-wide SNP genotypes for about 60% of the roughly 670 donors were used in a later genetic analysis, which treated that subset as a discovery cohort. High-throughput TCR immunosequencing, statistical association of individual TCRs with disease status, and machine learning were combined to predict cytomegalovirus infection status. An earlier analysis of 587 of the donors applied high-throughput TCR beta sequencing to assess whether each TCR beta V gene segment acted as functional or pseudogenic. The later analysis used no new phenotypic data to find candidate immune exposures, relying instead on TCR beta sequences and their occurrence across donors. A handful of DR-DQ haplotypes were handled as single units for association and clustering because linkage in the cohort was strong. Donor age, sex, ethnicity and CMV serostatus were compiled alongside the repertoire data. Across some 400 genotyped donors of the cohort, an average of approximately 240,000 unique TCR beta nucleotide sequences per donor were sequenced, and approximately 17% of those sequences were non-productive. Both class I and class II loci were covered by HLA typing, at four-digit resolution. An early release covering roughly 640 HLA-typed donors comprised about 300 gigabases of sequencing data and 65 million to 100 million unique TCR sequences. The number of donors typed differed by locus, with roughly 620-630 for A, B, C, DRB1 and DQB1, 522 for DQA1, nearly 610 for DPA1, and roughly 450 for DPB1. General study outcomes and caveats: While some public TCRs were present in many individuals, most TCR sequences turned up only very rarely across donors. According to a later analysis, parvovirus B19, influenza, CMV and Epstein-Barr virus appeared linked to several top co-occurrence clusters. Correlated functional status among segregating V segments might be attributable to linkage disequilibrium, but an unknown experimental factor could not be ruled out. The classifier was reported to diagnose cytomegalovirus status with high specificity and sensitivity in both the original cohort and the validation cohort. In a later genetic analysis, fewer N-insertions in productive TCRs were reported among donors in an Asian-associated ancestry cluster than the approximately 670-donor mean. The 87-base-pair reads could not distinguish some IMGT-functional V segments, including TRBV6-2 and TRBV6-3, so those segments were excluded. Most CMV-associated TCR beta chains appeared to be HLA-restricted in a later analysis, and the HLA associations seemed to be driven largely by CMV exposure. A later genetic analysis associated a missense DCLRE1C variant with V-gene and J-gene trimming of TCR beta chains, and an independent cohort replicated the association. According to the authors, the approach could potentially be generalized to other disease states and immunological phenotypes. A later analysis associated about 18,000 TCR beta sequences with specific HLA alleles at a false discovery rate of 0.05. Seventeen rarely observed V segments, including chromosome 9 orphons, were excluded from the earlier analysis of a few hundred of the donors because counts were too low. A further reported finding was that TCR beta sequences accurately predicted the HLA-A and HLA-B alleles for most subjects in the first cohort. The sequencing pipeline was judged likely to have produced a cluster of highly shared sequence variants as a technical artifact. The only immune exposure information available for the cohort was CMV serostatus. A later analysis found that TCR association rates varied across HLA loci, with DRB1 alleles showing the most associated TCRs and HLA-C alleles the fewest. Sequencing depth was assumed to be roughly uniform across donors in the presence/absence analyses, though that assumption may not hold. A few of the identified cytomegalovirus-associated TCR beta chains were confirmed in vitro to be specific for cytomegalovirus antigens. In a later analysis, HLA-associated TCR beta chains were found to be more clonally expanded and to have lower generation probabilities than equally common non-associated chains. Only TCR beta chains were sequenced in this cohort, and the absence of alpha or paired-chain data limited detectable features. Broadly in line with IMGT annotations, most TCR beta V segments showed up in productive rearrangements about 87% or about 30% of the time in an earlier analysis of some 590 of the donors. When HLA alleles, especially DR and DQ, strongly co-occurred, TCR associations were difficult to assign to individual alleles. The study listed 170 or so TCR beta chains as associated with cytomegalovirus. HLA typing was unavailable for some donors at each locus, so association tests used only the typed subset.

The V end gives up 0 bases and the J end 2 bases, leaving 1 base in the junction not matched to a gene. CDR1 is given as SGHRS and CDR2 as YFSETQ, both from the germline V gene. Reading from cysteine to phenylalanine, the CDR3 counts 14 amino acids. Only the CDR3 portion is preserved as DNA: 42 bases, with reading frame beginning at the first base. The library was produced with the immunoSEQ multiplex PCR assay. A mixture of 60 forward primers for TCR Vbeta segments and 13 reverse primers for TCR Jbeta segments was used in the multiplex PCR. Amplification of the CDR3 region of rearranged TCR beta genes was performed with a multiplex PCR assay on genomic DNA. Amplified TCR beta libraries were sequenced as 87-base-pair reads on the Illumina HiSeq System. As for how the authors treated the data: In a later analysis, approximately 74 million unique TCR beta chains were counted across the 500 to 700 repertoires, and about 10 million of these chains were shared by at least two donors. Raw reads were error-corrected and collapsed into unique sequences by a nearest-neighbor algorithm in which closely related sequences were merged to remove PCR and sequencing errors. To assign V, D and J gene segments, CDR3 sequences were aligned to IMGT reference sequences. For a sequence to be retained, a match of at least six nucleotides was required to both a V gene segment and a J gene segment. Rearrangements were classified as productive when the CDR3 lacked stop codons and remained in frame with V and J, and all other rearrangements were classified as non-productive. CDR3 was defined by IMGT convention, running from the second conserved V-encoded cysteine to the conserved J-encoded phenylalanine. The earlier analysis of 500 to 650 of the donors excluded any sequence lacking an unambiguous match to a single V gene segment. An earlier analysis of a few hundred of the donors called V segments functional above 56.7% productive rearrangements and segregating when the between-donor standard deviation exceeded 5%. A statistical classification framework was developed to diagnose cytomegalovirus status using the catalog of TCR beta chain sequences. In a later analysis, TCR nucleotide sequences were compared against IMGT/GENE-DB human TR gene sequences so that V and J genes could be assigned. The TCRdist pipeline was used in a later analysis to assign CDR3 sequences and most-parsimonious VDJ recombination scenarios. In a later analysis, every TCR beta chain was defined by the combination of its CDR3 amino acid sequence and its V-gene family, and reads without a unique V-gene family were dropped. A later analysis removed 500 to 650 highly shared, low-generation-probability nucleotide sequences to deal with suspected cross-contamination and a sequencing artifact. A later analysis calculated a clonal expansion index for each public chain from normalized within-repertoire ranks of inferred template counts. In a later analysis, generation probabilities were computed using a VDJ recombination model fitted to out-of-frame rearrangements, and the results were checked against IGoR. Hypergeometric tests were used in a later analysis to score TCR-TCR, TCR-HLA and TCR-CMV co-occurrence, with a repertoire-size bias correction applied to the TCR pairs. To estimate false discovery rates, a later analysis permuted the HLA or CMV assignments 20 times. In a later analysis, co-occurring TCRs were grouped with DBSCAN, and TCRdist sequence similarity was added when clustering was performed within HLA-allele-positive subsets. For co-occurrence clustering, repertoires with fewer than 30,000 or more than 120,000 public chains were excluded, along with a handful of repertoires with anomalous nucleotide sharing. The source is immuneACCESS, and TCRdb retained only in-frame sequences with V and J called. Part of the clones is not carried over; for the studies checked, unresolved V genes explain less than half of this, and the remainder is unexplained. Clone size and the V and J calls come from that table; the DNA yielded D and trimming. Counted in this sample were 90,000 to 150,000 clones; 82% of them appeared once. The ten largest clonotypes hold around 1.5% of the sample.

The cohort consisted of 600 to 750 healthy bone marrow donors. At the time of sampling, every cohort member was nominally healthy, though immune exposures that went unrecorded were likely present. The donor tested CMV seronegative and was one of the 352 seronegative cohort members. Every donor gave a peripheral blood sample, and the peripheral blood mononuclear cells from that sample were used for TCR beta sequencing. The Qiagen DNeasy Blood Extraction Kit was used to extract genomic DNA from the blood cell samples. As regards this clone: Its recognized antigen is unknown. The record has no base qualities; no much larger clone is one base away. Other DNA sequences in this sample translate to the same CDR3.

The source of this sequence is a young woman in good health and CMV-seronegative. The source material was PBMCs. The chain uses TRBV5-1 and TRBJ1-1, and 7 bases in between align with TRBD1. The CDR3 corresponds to CASSLDRGNTEAFF. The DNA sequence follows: TGCGCCAGCAGCTTGGACAGGGGTAACACTGAAGCTTTCTTT.